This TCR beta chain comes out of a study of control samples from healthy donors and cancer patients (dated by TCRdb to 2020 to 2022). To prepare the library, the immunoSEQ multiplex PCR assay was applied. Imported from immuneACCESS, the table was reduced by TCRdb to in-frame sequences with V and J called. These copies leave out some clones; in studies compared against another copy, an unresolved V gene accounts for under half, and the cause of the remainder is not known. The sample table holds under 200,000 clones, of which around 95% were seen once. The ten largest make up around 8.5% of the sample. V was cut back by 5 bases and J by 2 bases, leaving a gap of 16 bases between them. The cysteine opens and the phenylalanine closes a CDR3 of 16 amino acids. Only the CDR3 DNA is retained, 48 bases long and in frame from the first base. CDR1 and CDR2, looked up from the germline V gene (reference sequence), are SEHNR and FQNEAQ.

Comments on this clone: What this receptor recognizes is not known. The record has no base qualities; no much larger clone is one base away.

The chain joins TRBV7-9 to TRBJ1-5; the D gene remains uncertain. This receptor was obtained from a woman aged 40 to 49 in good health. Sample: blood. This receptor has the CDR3 CASSTSPGGGNQPQHF. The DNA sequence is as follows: TGTGCCAGCAGCACGAGTCCCGGAGGCGGCAATCAGCCCCAGCATTTT.